This T cell receptor beta chain was obtained from a study of breast tumors, draining lymph nodes, adjacent tissues. Axillary draining lymph nodes of breast cancer patients supplied the node samples. This CDR3 comprises 16 residues. J was trimmed by 1 base and V by 0 bases; bases with no gene match: 7. Per germline, CDR1 GTSNPN and CDR2 SVGIG (reference sequence). Overall study findings and caveats: Luminal-like breast cancer showed significantly higher tumor–nontumor repertoire similarity than basal-like. Tumor TCR diversity was below lymph nodes but above nontumor tissue. The lymph node origin of tumor T cells was framed as consistent with a hypothesis, not demonstrated.

Many counts were recorded for this clonotype. The antigen is undetermined. TCRdb redid the calling of the multiplex PCR reads with MiXCR, one entry per CDR3 protein. This sample has about 140,000 distinct CDR3 sequences; about 33% occur once, and the top ten carry around 2.3%. Sequencing was performed on axillary lymph node tissue. The TCR comes from a female donor with breast cancer. Some clones in this sample may be carry-over from other donors' samples. V is TRBV30 and J is TRBJ2-5; 8 positions match TRBD2. The CDR3 spells CAWSVVGRGAQETQYF. Written as DNA, the CDR3 is TGTGCCTGGAGTGTAGTGGGGCGGGGGGCCCAAGAGACCCAGTACTTC.